This record concerns one T cell receptor beta chain sequence. This record belongs to a study of OX40 agonist ivuxolimab in advanced cancers. Overall study context: Treatment received earlier with anti-PD-1, anti-PD-L1 or anti-CTLA-4 agents was allowed, and under 50% had some.

CDR3 length: 18 amino acids. The ends lost 3 bases at V and 0 bases at J; junction bases unmatched: 4. Germline assignment: CDR1 SGDLS and CDR2 YYNGEE. The assay was immunoSEQ multiplex PCR, and TCRdb's table has in-frame clones only and misses some. The data hold about 39,000 clones, with roughly nine tenths observed a single time. The starting material was CD4+ or CD8+ T cells sorted from blood, obtained in a trial of the OX40 agonist ivuxolimab. The receptor comes from an adult with an advanced solid tumor such as melanoma, head and neck, liver or kidney cancer. The chain combines TRBV9 with TRBJ2-2, with TRBD2 identical over 14 bases. CDR3: CASSGKGLAGANTGELFF. The CDR3 DNA sequence: TGTGCCAGCAGCGGAAAGGGACTAGCGGGAGCGAACACCGGGGAGCTGTTTTTT.